One sample yielded the 31 T cell receptor beta chains listed below, sequenced in a study of blood T cells in healthy people across ages. The use of a sample-barcoded 5' primer and a J-beta primer mix characterized a second PCR of roughly 6 to 11 cycles. TCRdb fed the 5' RACE reads into MiXCR, producing one record per CDR3 protein. Of about 620,000 distinct CDR3 sequences listed, around 52% are singletons. Sequenced material: blood. The receptors come from a woman older than 75 in good health.

The CDR3 sequence: CASSYARGGGTDTQYF. The CDR3 DNA reads as TGTGCCAGCAGTTACGCGCGGGGGGGAGGCACAGATACGCAGTATTTT. The rearrangement joins TRBV6-6 to TRBJ2-3, with TRBD2 identical over 9 bases. Trimming took 2 bases from V and 1 from J; bases not matched to a gene: 4. The CDR3 loop spans 16 amino acids. Germline-derived CDR1 and CDR2 are MNHNY and SVGAGI (reference sequence).

As regards this clonotype: Given a much more abundant clone one base away, this may be a read error. V and J are TRBV12-3 or TRBV12-4 and TRBJ2-4, with D perhaps matching TRBD1 or TRBD2 (5 bases each). This CDR3 comprises 13 residues. Deletions cut 8 bases from V and 4 bases from J, with 12 bases between. This CDR3 reads CASAGTQKNIQYF. The DNA of the CDR3 is TGTGCCAGCGCCGGGACGCAAAAAAACATTCAGTACTTC.

The chain is built from TRBV12-1 and TRBJ2-5; the table assigns TRBD1, which was not confirmed against the DNA. TRBV12-1 is an annotated pseudogene. The CDR3 totals 15 residues. The DNA of the CDR3 is TGTGCCAGCAGCTTTCTTGTGGGGGTGCGGGAGACCCAGTACTTC. Its translation is CASSFLVGVRETQYF.

The V gene is TRBV4-1, the J gene TRBJ2-5; 9 bases align to TRBD2. The end of the DNA fits TRBJ2-7 better, so the J call may be wrong. Germline V gene data show CDR1 as MGHRA and CDR2 as YSYEKL. CDR3 size: 15 residues. CDR3 sequence reads: CASSPLAGETYEQYF. Written as DNA, the CDR3 is TGCGCCAGCAGCCCTTTAGCGGGAGAGACCTACGAGCAGTACTTC.

Points on this clonotype: At one boundary the junction diverges from the germline segment, which might be a read error. The chain is built from TRBV3-1 and TRBJ2-1; D call uncertain. The CDR3 spans 14 residues. Per the germline V gene, CDR1 is LGHDT and CDR2 is YNNKEL (reference sequence). The CDR3 here is CASSQKSSYNEQFF. As DNA, the CDR3 is TGTGCCAGCAGCCAAAAGAGCTCCTATAATGAGCAGTTCTTC.

The chain has TRBV25-1 and TRBJ1-2; possible D gene TRBD1, 5 bases. CDR1 and CDR2 from the germline V gene are MGHDK and SYGVNS. The CDR3 contains 11 residues. V gave up 7 bases and J gave up 5 bases, with 8 bases separating them. The CDR3 is CASTGTYGYTF. CDR3 nucleotide sequence: TGTGCCAGCACTGGGACTTATGGCTACACCTTC.

The chain has TRBV2 and TRBJ1-2; maybe TRBD1 (5 bases). This CDR3 is 14 amino acids long. Germline V CDR1 and CDR2: SNHLY, FYNNEI. V was shortened by 1 base and J by 6 bases, with 12 bases between the two germline ends. CDR3 sequence reads: CASSEGRETHGYTF. The DNA for the CDR3 is TGTGCCAGCAGTGAAGGCAGGGAAACACATGGCTACACCTTC.

This clonotype was detected only a few times. The chain recombines TRBV20-1 with TRBJ1-4; 7 nucleotides line up with TRBD1. Trimming removed 5 bases from V and 5 bases from J; junction bases left unmatched: 8. CDR1 and CDR2 (germline): DFQATT, SNEGSKA (reference sequence). The CDR3 length is 14 residues. This CDR3 is CSAVQGSGNEKLFF. The DNA of the CDR3 is TGCAGTGCTGTACAGGGGTCCGGGAATGAAAAACTGTTTTTT.

The chain has TRBV14 and TRBJ2-3; the D gene is possibly TRBD2 (6 bases). Trimming left V 4 bases short and J 2 bases short, with 13 bases between. The CDR3 totals 15 residues. Germline CDR1 reads SGHDN; CDR2 reads FVKESK. The CDR3 loop reads CASSPLGDSTDTQYF. The DNA for the CDR3 is TGTGCCAGCAGCCCCCTCGGGGACTCCACAGATACGCAGTATTTT.

The CDR3 reads CASALPTGGNTGELFF. CDR3 DNA: TGTGCTAGTGCCCTCCCCACAGGGGGCAACACCGGGGAGCTGTTTTTT. This chain links TRBV12-5 with TRBJ2-2, with 9 bases lining up with TRBD1. The CDR3 length is 16 residues. V dropped 7 bases and J dropped 2; count of bases not matched to a gene: 8. In germline, CDR1 is LGHNT, CDR2 FRNRAP.

A note on this clonotype: This may arise from a read error, as a much more abundant clone is one base away. The rearrangement links TRBV7-9 to TRBJ2-4, with a weak D call TRBD2 (5 bases). The CDR3 spans 16 residues. In germline, CDR1 is SEHNR, CDR2 FQNEAQ (reference sequence). In DNA form, the CDR3 reads TGTGTCAGCAGCCCACGGACTGATTTAGCCAAAAACATTCAGTACTTC. Translated, it gives CVSSPRTDLAKNIQYF.

This clonotype has just a few counts. This chain uses TRBV28 with TRBJ2-1; the D is unclear. Looked up from germline, CDR1 is MDHEN and CDR2 is SYDVKM. The CDR3 spans 13 residues. V lost 3 bases to trimming and J lost 4 bases, with 7 bases between them. CDR3 region: CASSFTVYNEQFF. For the CDR3, the DNA is TGTGCCAGCAGTTTTACGGTATACAATGAGCAGTTCTTC.

The J gene is TRBJ2-7, the V gene TRBV18, with TRBD2 identical over 7 bases. The germline gives CDR1 KGHSH, CDR2 LQKENI. The CDR3 extends over 12 amino acids. J lost 9 bases, V lost 2 bases, and 4 bases had no gene match. The CDR3 loop reads CASSPSGRGQYF. The DNA of the CDR3 is TGTGCCAGCTCACCATCGGGGAGGGGGCAGTACTTC.

This clonotype has a handful of counts. The gene calls are TRBV11-2 and TRBJ2-7; D gene ambiguous. The V gene's germline CDR1 is SGHAT and CDR2 FQNNGV. V was clipped by 5 bases and J by 3 bases, with 8 bases between them. The CDR3 contains 12 residues. The CDR3 spells CASSTRYYEQYF. The CDR3 nucleotides read TGTGCCAGCAGCACCAGATACTACGAGCAGTACTTC.

The V and J genes are TRBV2 and TRBJ1-4; D gene ambiguous. Germline V gene lookup returns CDR1 SNHLY and CDR2 FYNNEI. V lost 8 bases, J lost 4 bases, and 14 bases lay in between. The CDR3 length is 14 residues. The CDR3 DNA reads as TGTGCCAGCTCTAGCGGGCAGATTAATGAAAAACTGTTTTTT. Protein sequence: CASSSGQINEKLFF. Combining the CDR3 with reference TRBV2 and TRBJ1-4 gives the whole variable domain EPEVTQTPSHQVTQMGQEVILRCVPISNHLYFYWYRQILGQKVEFLVSFYNNEISEKSEIFDDQFSVERPDGSNFTLKIRSTKLEDSAMYFCASSSGQINEKLFFGSGTQLSVL.

This clonotype was recorded a few times. The rearrangement joins TRBV3-1 to TRBJ1-1, with D unresolved. The CDR3 loop spans 14 amino acids. With 1 base removed from V and 1 base from J, the gap between germline ends came to 7 bases. Germline assignment: CDR1 LGHDT and CDR2 YNNKEL (reference sequence). The chain's CDR3 is CASSQVWGNTEAFF. DNA for the CDR3: TGTGCCAGCAGCCAAGTCTGGGGGAACACTGAAGCTTTCTTT.

A word on this clonotype: One end of the junction fails to match germline, which may point to a read error. V usage is TRBV13 and J usage is TRBJ2-1; 12 nucleotides align to TRBD2. The CDR3 extends over 17 amino acids. Germline V gene data show CDR1 as PRHDT and CDR2 as FYEKMQ (reference sequence). The CDR3 bases are TGTGCCAGCAGCTTAGGGGCTAGCGGGAGGGCCTATAATGAGCAGTTCTTC. Protein product: CASSLGASGRAYNEQFF.

The chain combines TRBV20-1 with TRBJ2-5; 14 bases line up with TRBD2. The trim removed 5 bases at V and 11 bases at J, leaving 13 bases unmatched. CDR3 length: 15 amino acids. CDR1 DFQATT and CDR2 SNEGSKA come from the germline V gene (reference sequence). The CDR3 DNA reads as TGCAGTGCTGCAGATGGGACTAGCGGGGGCAATGAGCAGTACTTC. It codes for CSAADGTSGGNEQYF.

Of note for this clonotype: A read error may produce the germline difference seen at one junction end. The rearrangement uses TRBV7-2 and TRBJ1-4, with D maybe TRBD1 (5 bases). The CDR3 consists of 14 residues. Germline-derived CDR1 and CDR2 are SGHTA and FQGNSA. DNA of the CDR3: TGTGCCGGCAGCTGGGGGAATGGAGGCGAAAAACTGTTTTTT. Amino acid sequence: CAGSWGNGGEKLFF.

The chain employs TRBV29-1 and TRBJ2-5; D unclear. The CDR3 sequence is 13 residues long. Germline V CDR1 and CDR2: SQVTM, ANQGSEA. The V and J ends lost 3 bases and 11 bases respectively, with 19 bases between them. CDR3 nucleotides: TGCAGCGTTGACCCCATGGTCCTCGATGAGCAGTACTTC. It yields the protein CSVDPMVLDEQYF.

This clonotype was recorded many times. The chain uses TRBV3-1 and TRBJ1-2, with D hard to call. This CDR3 region has 13 residues. From germline, CDR1 is LGHDT and CDR2 YNNKEL (reference sequence). Trimming cost V 0 bases and J 7 bases, with 9 bases left between them. The CDR3, as DNA: TGTGCCAGCAGCCAAGATGCGAAGGGTGGCTACACCTTC. This sequence encodes CASSQDAKGGYTF.

The chain uses TRBV9 and TRBJ2-2; no definite D call. The V gene's germline CDR1 is SGDLS and CDR2 YYNGEE. V was shortened by 4 bases and J by 4 bases, with 8 bases between the two germline ends. The CDR3 spans 13 residues. CDR3 in amino acids: CASSPLGTGELFF. The CDR3 nucleotides read TGTGCCAGCAGCCCACTGGGCACCGGGGAGCTGTTTTTT.

The chain uses TRBV6-1 and TRBJ2-7; TRBD2 matches 13 bases. The J call is doubtful: the DNA matches TRBJ2-4 better. This CDR3 spans 17 amino acids. Germline values: CDR1 MNHNS, CDR2 SASEGT. DNA for the CDR3: TGTGCCAGCAGCCGTGGACTAGCGGGAGTACCTGGAAACATTCAGTACTTC. Translation gives CASSRGLAGVPGNIQYF.

This clonotype has at least ten counts. CDR3 sequence (DNA): TGCAGTGCTAGAGATAGCGGGGGGGCTAAGACCCAGTACTTC. This sequence encodes CSARDSGGAKTQYF. The rearrangement links TRBV20-1 to TRBJ2-5, with 11 bases that match TRBD2. In germline, CDR1 is DFQATT, CDR2 SNEGSKA (reference sequence). The CDR3 totals 14 residues. Trimming at V came to 0 bases and at J to 6 bases, leaving 3 bases not matched to a gene.

The rearrangement links TRBV4-1 to TRBJ1-4; 7 positions agree with TRBD1. V lost 2 bases, J lost 4 bases, and 10 bases stayed unmatched. CDR3 size: 17 residues. The germline V gene has CDR1 MGHRA and CDR2 YSYEKL. CDR3: CASSQPNSRDSNEKLFF. In DNA, the CDR3 is TGCGCCAGCAGCCAACCCAATAGCCGGGACAGTAATGAAAAACTGTTTTTT.

This clonotype was found a few times. The chain joins TRBV5-1 to TRBJ2-1, with D perhaps assigned TRBD1 or TRBD2 (7 bases each). Gene TRBJ2-7 matches the end of the DNA better, so the J call may be wrong. The CDR3 runs 14 residues. Germline V gene lookup returns CDR1 SGHRS and CDR2 YFSETQ. Here the CDR3 reads CASSFPGGGNEQYF. DNA for the CDR3: TGCGCCAGCAGCTTCCCAGGGGGGGGCAATGAGCAGTACTTC.

The V and J genes are TRBV6-2 or TRBV6-3 and TRBJ1-1, with TRBD1 as a possible D gene (5 bases). This CDR3 has 14 residues. With 8 bases removed from V and 4 bases from J, the gap between germline ends came to 17 bases. The V gene's germline CDR1 is MNHEY and CDR2 SVGEGT. In nucleotides, the CDR3 is TGTGCCAGCGGCTACGGGGCTCCCTCCACTGAAGCTTTCTTT. Its protein product is CASGYGAPSTEAFF.

This sequence joins TRBV5-6 and TRBJ1-2; D is possibly TRBD1 (5 bases). Germline-derived CDR1 and CDR2 are SGHDT and YYEEEE. V was clipped by 3 bases and J by 3 bases, with 12 bases between them. CDR3 length equals 14 residues. Written as DNA, the CDR3 is TGTGCCAGCAGCTACGCAGGGACGGACTATGGCTACACCTTC. Protein: CASSYAGTDYGYTF.

This clonotype was seen many times. The chain employs TRBV18 and TRBJ2-1; 11 bases fit TRBD2. In germline, CDR1 is KGHSH, CDR2 LQKENI. Unmatched junction bases numbered 3, after V lost 6 bases and J lost 8 bases. The CDR3 runs 13 residues. The CDR3 spells CASSGLAVYEQFF. CDR3 DNA: TGTGCCAGCTCGGGACTAGCGGTATATGAGCAGTTCTTC.

The V call is TRBV20-1, the J call TRBJ1-6; TRBD1 agrees at 8 bases. The CDR3 contains 14 residues. Trimming removed 5 bases from V and 4 bases from J; junction bases left unmatched: 4. Germline CDR1 reads DFQATT; CDR2 reads SNEGSKA (reference sequence). As DNA, the CDR3 is TGCAGTGCTCCAGGGGGCGGATATAATTCACCCCTCCACTTT. It codes for CSAPGGGYNSPLHF.

This clonotype was seen only once. J is TRBJ1-6 and V is TRBV15; the D is unclear. CDR1 and CDR2 from the germline V gene are LNHNV and YYDKDF (reference sequence). V was cut by 5 bases and J by 1 base, with 12 bases left in between. The CDR3 is 16 amino acids. Here the CDR3 DNA reads TGTGCCACCAGCCCCCGGGCTGGGTCCTATAATTCACCCCTCCACTTT. It encodes CATSPRAGSYNSPLHF. Variable domain in full (rest from reference TRBV15 and TRBJ1-6): DAMVIQNPRYQVTQFGKPVTLSCSQTLNHNVMYWYQQKSSQAPKLLFHYYDKDFNNEADTPDNFQSRRPNTSFCFLDIRSPGLGDTAMYLCATSPRAGSYNSPLHFGNGTRLTVT.